Below are 9 T cell receptor beta chains sequenced from a single sample in a study of T cell clonotyping in hematopoietic cell transplantation. The method was immunoSEQ multiplex PCR; TCRdb's version includes in-frame clones alone and lacks a portion of them. Of about 44,000 clones in the sample, around 94% are singletons; the top ten hold about 0.81%. The sequenced material came from peripheral blood mononuclear cells. All receptors come from a woman aged 45 to 65 in good health. Some clones in this sample may be carry-over from other donors' samples.

This clone was found once. CDR3 amino acids: CASSRSSGGNEQFF. The CDR3 region has the DNA TGTGCCAGCAGTCGGTCTAGCGGGGGTAATGAGCAGTTCTTC. The J gene is TRBJ2-1, the V gene TRBV2; TRBD2 agrees at 10 bases. Germline V CDR1 and CDR2: SNHLY, FYNNEI. The V segment lost 5 bases and the J segment 7 bases; nucleotides outside the gene matches: 5. The CDR3 runs 14 residues.

This chain connects TRBV7-8 to TRBJ1-5; D gene unclear. V gave up 1 base and J gave up 0 bases, with 7 bases separating them. CDR3 length: 15 residues. The germline gives CDR1 SGHVS, CDR2 FQNEAQ. CDR3 amino acids: CASSLGSVSNQPQHF. CDR3 nucleotide sequence: TGTGCCAGCAGCTTAGGGAGTGTTAGCAATCAGCCCCAGCATTTT.

The chain couples TRBV27 to TRBJ1-1; a weak D match, TRBD1 (6 bases). Germline V gene lookup returns CDR1 MNHEY and CDR2 SMNVEV (reference sequence). This CDR3 has 14 amino acids. V lost 5 bases and J 1 base, leaving 11 bases between the germline ends. For the CDR3, the DNA is TGTGCCAGCAGTGCGCACAGGGAGAACACTGAAGCTTTCTTT. This gives the protein CASSAHRENTEAFF.

The rearrangement uses TRBV4-1 and TRBJ2-7; D is uncertain. Trimming stripped 1 base from V and 2 bases from J, with 15 bases between. The CDR3 sequence is 16 residues long. Looked up from germline, CDR1 is MGHRA and CDR2 is YSYEKL. The CDR3, as DNA: TGCGCCAGCAGCCAAGGGGTAATAGCCGGTACCTACGAGCAGTACTTC. It translates to CASSQGVIAGTYEQYF.

The J gene is TRBJ2-3, the V gene TRBV21-1; the DNA was not compared with TRBD1, the D call given in the table. TRBV21-1 is termed a pseudogene. CDR3 length equals 14 residues. CDR3 in amino acids: CASSGHSSTDTQYF. The CDR3 coding sequence is TGTGCCAGCAGCGGGCACTCTAGCACAGATACGCAGTATTTT.

The chain combines TRBV11-3 with TRBJ2-3; D is perhaps TRBD2 (7 bases). This CDR3 is built from 15 residues. V lost 0 bases and J lost 5, with 12 bases in between. Germline CDR1 and CDR2: SGHNT and YENEEA. The CDR3 sequence: CASSLDGGPGDTQYF. The CDR3 DNA reads as TGTGCCAGCAGCTTAGACGGGGGGCCGGGAGATACGCAGTATTTT. The full variable domain, its missing parts supplied by reference TRBV11-3 and TRBJ2-3, is EAGVVQSPRYKIIEKKQPVAFWCNPISGHNTLYWYLQNLGQGPELLIRYENEEAVDDSQLPKDRFSAERLKGVDSTLKIQPAELGDSAVYLCASSLDGGPGDTQYFGPGTRLTVL.

This chain joins TRBV7-2 and TRBJ1-4; D unclear. Germline assignment: CDR1 SGHTA and CDR2 FQGNSA. CDR3 size: 16 residues. V lost 3 bases and J 8 bases, leaving 19 bases between the germline ends. The CDR3 sequence is CASSLDPEGSYEKLFF. CDR3 coding DNA: TGTGCCAGCAGCTTGGACCCAGAGGGTAGCTACGAAAAACTGTTTTTT.

This clone was seen once. V is TRBV5-1 and J is TRBJ1-1; 7 positions match TRBD1. This CDR3 region has 14 residues. V shed 5 bases, J shed 2 bases, and the junction held 6 bases outside the gene matches. Germline V gene sequence: CDR1 SGHRS, CDR2 YFSETQ. CDR3 nucleotide sequence: TGCGCCAGCAGTAAGGGGGCCGAAAACACTGAAGCTTTCTTT. Its translation is CASSKGAENTEAFF.

This rearrangement joins TRBV7-3 to TRBJ2-7; tentative D call: TRBD1 (5 bases). Germline loops: CDR1 SGHTA, CDR2 FQGTGA. The CDR3 is 15 residues long. With 5 bases removed from V and 3 bases from J, the gap between germline ends came to 17 bases. The CDR3 nucleotides read TGTGCCAGCAGCCTCGGGTGGACACCTATCTACGAGCAGTACTTC. It codes for CASSLGWTPIYEQYF.